The 24 T cell receptor beta chains below were found in one sample sequenced in a study of cytomegalovirus exposure and HLA in healthy donors. Researchers ran the PCR with 60 Vbeta and 13 Jbeta primers. The repertoire was sequenced with immunoSEQ multiplex PCR; TCRdb's copy has only in-frame clones and lacks some. The sample lists 100,000 to 120,000 clones; about three quarters were seen once. Sequencing was done on a sample of PBMCs. The receptors shown here come from a woman aged 60-75 years in good health and CMV-seropositive.

The chain carries TRBV5-8 and TRBJ1-1; 9 bases map to TRBD1. V gave up 4 bases and J gave up 1 base; unmatched junction bases: 5. The CDR3 has 15 residues. Germline V gene sequence: CDR1 SGHTS, CDR2 YDEGEE. As DNA, the CDR3 is TGTGCCAGCAGCCCCTGGACAGGGGCGAACACTGAAGCTTTCTTT. This gives the protein CASSPWTGANTEAFF.

Note on this clone: Its ends do not fully match the called genes, so a read error is possible. V and J are TRBV5-1 and TRBJ2-5; D possibly corresponds to TRBD2 (5 bases). This CDR3 comprises 17 residues. Germline assignment: CDR1 SGHRS and CDR2 YFSETQ. The CDR3 bases are TGCGCCAGCAGCTCGGCCACGGGGTTAAGCGGCCAAGCGACCCAGTACTTC. This translates into CASSSATGLSGQATQYF.

The rearrangement links TRBV4-2 to TRBJ2-5, with unresolved D. Deletions cut 6 bases from V and 0 bases from J, with 14 bases between. The CDR3 has 15 residues. Germline V CDR1 and CDR2: LGHNA, YNFKEQ. The CDR3 DNA sequence: TGTGCCAGCAGTCAACGGTCGGGTAACCAAGAGACCCAGTACTTC. Translation: CASSQRSGNQETQYF.

On this clone itself: The same CDR3 also results from other DNA sequences found in this sample. The V gene is TRBV2, the J gene TRBJ2-2; D gene ambiguous. Germline V gives CDR1 SNHLY, CDR2 FYNNEI. Between the trimmed V and J ends, which lost 11 bases and 1 base, there was a span of 8 bases. The CDR3 loop spans 12 amino acids. The CDR3 loop reads CASKQNTGELFF. The CDR3 DNA is TGTGCCTCCAAACAGAACACCGGGGAGCTGTTTTTT. Complete variable domain (other parts from reference TRBV2 and TRBJ2-2): EPEVTQTPSHQVTQMGQEVILRCVPISNHLYFYWYRQILGQKVEFLVSFYNNEISEKSEIFDDQFSVERPDGSNFTLKIRSTKLEDSAMYFCASKQNTGELFFGEGSRLTVL.

The chain recombines TRBV28 with TRBJ1-2; D call uncertain. Trimming left V 7 bases short and J 4 bases short, with 7 bases between. There are 11 residues in the CDR3. Germline V gene sequence: CDR1 MDHEN, CDR2 SYDVKM. Written as DNA, the CDR3 is TGTGCCAGCACCCTAGGCTATGGCTACACCTTC. Translated, it gives CASTLGYGYTF.

This clone was seen just once. V usage is TRBV19 and J usage is TRBJ1-2; 7 nucleotides align to TRBD1. Trimming removed 4 bases from V and 4 bases from J; junction bases left unmatched: 9. This CDR3 is 15 amino acids long. Germline V gives CDR1 LNHDA, CDR2 SQIVND (reference sequence). The chain's CDR3 is CASSTTGTPGYGYTF. CDR3 sequence (DNA): TGTGCCAGTAGTACGACAGGGACCCCGGGCTATGGCTACACCTTC.

The gene calls are TRBV6-5 and TRBJ1-6, with D uncertain. The CDR3 has 15 amino acids. CDR1 is MNHEY and CDR2 is SVGAGI in the germline V gene. Trimming removed 0 bases from V and 5 bases from J, with 8 bases in between. The CDR3 coding sequence is TGTGCCAGCAGTTACTCGAACAGAAATAATTCACCCCTCCACTTT. Its protein product is CASSYSNRNNSPLHF.

V usage is TRBV5-1 and J usage is TRBJ1-6, with D possibly being TRBD1 (5 bases). V was pared by 0 bases and J by 7 bases, with 11 bases between. The germline V gene has CDR1 SGHRS and CDR2 YFSETQ. The CDR3 consists of 15 residues. CDR3 amino acids: CASSLGGGVNSPLHF. Here the CDR3 DNA reads TGCGCCAGCAGCTTGGGAGGAGGGGTAAATTCACCCCTCCACTTT.

The genes are TRBV5-4 and TRBJ2-3; the D gene is possibly TRBD2 (6 bases). Germline CDR1 and CDR2: SGHNT and YYREEE (reference sequence). V was clipped by 0 bases and J by 2 bases, with 10 bases between them. The CDR3 contains 15 residues. The CDR3 coding sequence is TGTGCCAGCAGCTTGGTAAGCGGGTCCACAGATACGCAGTATTTT. Its translation is CASSLVSGSTDTQYF.

The chain carries TRBV28 and TRBJ1-4; no firm D call. CDR3 size: 14 residues. Trimming took off 3 bases at V and 0 bases at J, with 5 bases between the two ends. Germline V gene data show CDR1 as MDHEN and CDR2 as SYDVKM. CDR3 loop: CASSLGATNEKLFF. The DNA of the CDR3 is TGTGCCAGCAGTTTGGGAGCAACTAATGAAAAACTGTTTTTT.

This clone has just one count. The chain joins TRBV7-6 to TRBJ2-7, with a tentative D call TRBD2 (5 bases). The germline V and J ends were trimmed by 4 bases and 2 bases, with 21 bases remaining between them. The germline V gene has CDR1 SGHVS and CDR2 FNYEAQ. CDR3 length equals 17 residues. The CDR3 region is CASSSAVRGFNAYEQYF. DNA of the CDR3: TGTGCCAGCAGCTCCGCCGTGCGAGGGTTTAACGCCTACGAGCAGTACTTC.

V gene TRBV28 combines with J gene TRBJ2-7; 7 bases are shared with TRBD1. Looked up from germline, CDR1 is MDHEN and CDR2 is SYDVKM. The CDR3 runs to 15 residues. V shed 3 bases and J 3 bases; nucleotides not matched to a gene: 8. The DNA for the CDR3 is TGTGCCAGCAGTTTTTGGTCGGGACAGAACTACGAGCAGTACTTC. Its translation is CASSFWSGQNYEQYF.

V gene TRBV29-1 combines with J gene TRBJ1-2; D may be TRBD1 (6 bases). The V gene's germline CDR1 is SQVTM and CDR2 ANQGSEA. Trimming stripped 4 bases from V and 4 bases from J, with 16 bases between. This CDR3 has 14 amino acids. CDR3: CSVANRQVLYGYTF. CDR3 nucleotide sequence: TGCAGCGTTGCAAACCGACAGGTTCTCTATGGCTACACCTTC.

The chain links TRBV9 to TRBJ2-2; no clear D. Trimming removed 2 bases from V and 4 bases from J, with 9 bases in between. Germline V gene sequence: CDR1 SGDLS, CDR2 YYNGEE. The CDR3 is 14 residues long. In nucleotides, the CDR3 is TGTGCCAGCAGCGTCCAACTTGCCACCGGGGAGCTGTTTTTT. This sequence encodes CASSVQLATGELFF.

The chain is built from TRBV6-5 and TRBJ1-1; D is perhaps TRBD1 (5 bases). CDR3 length equals 12 residues. Trimming stripped 2 bases from V and 10 bases from J, with 11 bases between. Germline CDR1 MNHEY, CDR2 SVGAGI. The CDR3 DNA is TGTGCCAGCAGTTACCATGGGGGGATAGCTTTCTTT. It specifies CASSYHGGIAFF.

V gene TRBV10-2 combines with J gene TRBJ1-2; the match to TRBD1 covers 11 bases. Germline V gene lookup returns CDR1 WSHSY and CDR2 SAAADI. V dropped 11 bases and J dropped 4; count of bases not matched to a gene: 6. The CDR3 contains 13 residues. Here the CDR3 reads CAATGQGGYGYTF. CDR3 nucleotide sequence: TGCGCCGCAACGGGACAGGGGGGCTATGGCTACACCTTC.

The genes are TRBV15 and TRBJ1-5, with D tentatively TRBD1 (5 bases). This CDR3 contains 17 residues. CDR1 and CDR2 (germline): LNHNV, YYDKDF (reference sequence). With 0 bases removed from V and 6 bases from J, the gap between germline ends came to 18 bases. As DNA, the CDR3 is TGTGCCACCAGCAGAGATCGCGGAGGGGAGGTGGGTCAGCCCCAGCATTTT. Protein product: CATSRDRGGEVGQPQHF.

The rearrangement uses TRBV6-1 and TRBJ2-7; 16 nucleotides align to TRBD2. The CDR3 length is 16 residues. From germline, CDR1 is MNHNS and CDR2 SASEGT. J gave up 2 bases and V 3 bases, and 1 base lay outside the gene matches. The CDR3 region has the DNA TGTGCCAGCAGTGAGGGACTAGCGGGAGGGCCCTACGAGCAGTACTTC. It yields the protein CASSEGLAGGPYEQYF.

This sequence joins TRBV14 and TRBJ1-2; 7 bases align to TRBD1. The CDR3 consists of 13 residues. V was clipped by 4 bases and J by 5 bases; unmatched bases: 4. CDR1 is SGHDN, CDR2 FVKESK, per germline. CDR3 sequence (DNA): TGTGCCAGCAGCCCGGGGACAGCTTATGGCTACACCTTC. Its translation: CASSPGTAYGYTF. The whole variable domain, remainder taken from reference TRBV14 and TRBJ1-2, is EAGVTQFPSHSVIEKGQTVTLRCDPISGHDNLYWYRRVMGKEIKFLLHFVKESKQDESGMPNNRFLAERTGGTYSTLKVQPAELEDSGVYFCASSPGTAYGYTFGSGTRLTVV.

The V gene is TRBV19, the J gene TRBJ2-1, with 13 bases lining up with TRBD2. CDR1 is LNHDA and CDR2 is SQIVND in the germline V gene (reference sequence). The CDR3 totals 17 residues. Losses at the gene ends were 4 bases for V and 3 bases for J; bases not matched to a gene: 6. Here the CDR3 DNA reads TGTGCCAGTAGTAACATAAGGACTAGCGGGGGCTACAATGAGCAGTTCTTC. Protein sequence: CASSNIRTSGGYNEQFF.

The chain employs TRBV30 and TRBJ2-1; 7 bases are a match to TRBD2. This CDR3 is built from 16 residues. Germline assignment: CDR1 GTSNPN and CDR2 SVGIG (reference sequence). Germline trimming cut 0 bases from V and 6 bases from J; bases unmatched to any gene: 11. The CDR3 DNA is TGTGCCTGGAGTGTACCTCTAGCGGAAAAGGGCAATGAGCAGTTCTTC. This codes for CAWSVPLAEKGNEQFF.

The V and J genes are TRBV10-3 and TRBJ1-1; D is ambiguous. The CDR3 extends over 15 amino acids. V was pared by 2 bases and J by 4 bases, with 14 bases between. The germline CDR1 and CDR2 sequences are ENHRY and SYGVKD. The CDR3 DNA reads as TGTGCCATCAGTGAGGGGTGGGAGGGTAGCACTGAAGCTTTCTTT. It codes for CAISEGWEGSTEAFF.

The chain has TRBV11-2 and TRBJ2-1, with 9 positions matching TRBD2. Trimming cost V 1 base and J 0 bases; bases outside gene matches: 7. CDR1 and CDR2 (germline): SGHAT, FQNNGV. The CDR3 has 18 amino acids. CDR3: CASSLVYGGRDSYNEQFF. In DNA, the CDR3 is TGTGCCAGCAGCTTAGTGTATGGCGGGAGGGACTCCTACAATGAGCAGTTCTTC.

This clone was counted a few times. The chain employs TRBV27 and TRBJ1-3; D gene uncertain. Germline CDR1 is MNHEY and CDR2 is SMNVEV (reference sequence). Trimming left V 5 bases short and J 0 bases short, with 11 bases between. CDR3 length: 15 amino acids. CDR3 region: CASSPPRGSGNTIYF. The CDR3 DNA reads TGTGCCAGCAGTCCCCCCCGCGGCTCTGGAAACACCATATATTTT.